Given below is one TCR beta chain in context. From the RACE reads, TCRdb called clonotypes with MiXCR, one entry per CDR3 protein. The data contain 350,000 to 400,000 distinct CDR3 sequences, approximately 5.1% of them seen just once; the ten biggest clones take up 2.6%. The entry originates in a study of human T cells and chemical hapten exposure. The CDR3 length is 14 residues. The germline V and J ends were trimmed by 4 bases and 3 bases, with 10 bases remaining between them. Time point defined: pre-sensitization, week 0. The treatment was: therapeutic diphenylcyclopropenone sensitization with weekly scalp DPC.

The sample in question was whole blood, obtained in connection with sensitization to the hapten diphenylcyclopropenone (DPC). The receptor comes from a woman between 50 and 59 years old with alopecia areata. Some clones in this sample may be carry-over from other donors' samples. The chain combines TRBV12-3 or TRBV12-4 with TRBJ1-5; D is possibly TRBD1 (5 bases). The CDR3 loop is CASSWGEINQPQHF. The CDR3 DNA sequence: TGTGCCAGCAGTTGGGGCGAGATCAATCAGCCCCAGCATTTT.